These 30 T cell receptor beta chains were all obtained from the same sample, sequenced in a study of blood T cell repertoires in COVID-19. Repertoires were generated with immunoSEQ multiplex PCR, while TCRdb's copy carries only in-frame clones and drops some. Counted here are 250,000 to 350,000 clones, more than 75% occurring once; the ten biggest clones make up roughly 2.6%. The sample comprised PBMCs or T cells enriched from blood (not recorded which). Source of these receptors: a man aged 60 to 75 who had recovered from COVID-19.

V and J are TRBV7-8 and TRBJ2-1; 9 positions agree with TRBD2. Germline assignment: CDR1 SGHVS and CDR2 FQNEAQ. After removal of 1 base from V and 4 bases from J, the junction contained 17 bases not matched to a gene. The CDR3 is 20 amino acids. The CDR3 DNA sequence: TGTGCCAGCAGCTTAGGGGGCGCGGGGGGGCCTCGGTTGGGGTACAATGAGCAGTTCTTC. It codes for CASSLGGAGGPRLGYNEQFF.

The chain combines TRBV7-8 with TRBJ2-2; tentative D call: TRBD1 (6 bases). V dropped 3 bases and J dropped 3 bases, with 8 bases sitting between them. The CDR3 sequence is 14 residues long. Per germline, CDR1 SGHVS and CDR2 FQNEAQ. The CDR3: CASSFWGHTGELFF. In DNA, the CDR3 is TGTGCCAGCAGCTTCTGGGGGCACACCGGGGAGCTGTTTTTT.

The rearrangement links TRBV6-5 to TRBJ2-2, with D hard to call. Germline V gives CDR1 MNHEY, CDR2 SVGAGI. The CDR3 has 13 amino acids. V gave up 0 bases and J gave up 8 bases, with 7 bases separating them. CDR3 amino acids: CASSYSRRGELFF. The CDR3 nucleotides are TGTGCCAGCAGTTACTCGAGAAGAGGGGAGCTGTTTTTT.

The chain joins TRBV25-1 to TRBJ1-6, with a weak D call TRBD1 (6 bases). Germline loops: CDR1 MGHDK, CDR2 SYGVNS. CDR3 length: 15 residues. V lost 7 bases, J lost 6 bases, and 16 bases lay in between. CDR3 bases: TGTGCCAGCACCCAGCGACAGGATCCTAATTCACCCCTCCACTTT. Its protein product is CASTQRQDPNSPLHF.

The V gene is TRBV6-6, the J gene TRBJ1-4; the match to TRBD1 covers 11 bases. Per germline, CDR1 MNHNY and CDR2 SVGAGI (reference sequence). This CDR3 is built from 15 residues. Trimming at V came to 4 bases and at J to 7 bases, leaving 5 bases not matched to a gene. The CDR3 DNA is TGTGCCAGCAGTTCCCAGGGACAGGGGGTTGAAAAACTGTTTTTT. Translation gives CASSSQGQGVEKLFF.

The chain is built from TRBV5-4 and TRBJ1-1; D might be TRBD1 (5 bases). Germline V CDR1 and CDR2: SGHNT, YYREEE (reference sequence). The CDR3 sequence is 12 residues long. The V and J ends lost 2 bases and 6 bases respectively, with 8 bases between them. In nucleotides, the CDR3 is TGTGCCAGCAGCTTAGACAGATCTGAAGCTTTCTTT. Its protein is CASSLDRSEAFF.

DNA for the CDR3: TGTGCCAGCAGCCACTATTTTGGGGGGATCCAATCACCCCTCCACTTT. It encodes CASSHYFGGIQSPLHF. The rearrangement links TRBV21-1 to TRBJ1-6. TRBV21-1 is a recognized pseudogene. This CDR3 spans 16 amino acids.

The chain has TRBV5-1 and TRBJ1-1; tentative D call: TRBD1 (6 bases). Trimming shortened V by 0 bases and J by 1 base, and 7 bases separated the two germline ends. Germline CDR1 and CDR2: SGHRS and YFSETQ. This CDR3 region has 14 residues. The CDR3 here is CASSLGQENTEAFF. The CDR3 region has the DNA TGCGCCAGCAGCTTGGGACAGGAGAACACTGAAGCTTTCTTT.

This chain connects TRBV6-5 to TRBJ2-1; 8 bases are a match to TRBD2. Germline-derived CDR1 and CDR2 are MNHEY and SVGAGI. The trim removed 6 bases at V and 4 bases at J, leaving 2 bases unmatched. This CDR3 is 13 amino acids long. The CDR3, as DNA: TGTGCCAGCAGAAGCGGGAGTTACAATGAGCAGTTCTTC. Translated: CASRSGSYNEQFF.

V and J are TRBV19 and TRBJ1-2, with 7 bases matching TRBD1. Germline-derived CDR1 and CDR2 are LNHDA and SQIVND (reference sequence). This CDR3 region has 16 residues. Trimming at V came to 4 bases and at J to 2 bases, leaving 10 bases not matched to a gene. CDR3 DNA sequence: TGTGCCAGTAGTACCCGGGCGACAGGGAAGAACTATGGCTACACCTTC. This translates into CASSTRATGKNYGYTF.

This clone was found once. This chain connects TRBV13 to TRBJ2-7, with a tentative D call TRBD2 (5 bases). The CDR3 is 12 amino acids. V dropped 6 bases and J dropped 3 bases, with 9 bases sitting between them. Germline V gene lookup returns CDR1 PRHDT and CDR2 FYEKMQ (reference sequence). Here the CDR3 reads CASRPRGYEQYF. The CDR3, as DNA: TGTGCCAGCAGACCCCGGGGCTACGAGCAGTACTTC.

This clone was recorded only once. The chain recombines TRBV7-9 with TRBJ1-1; 7 bases fit TRBD1. Germline-derived CDR1 and CDR2 are SEHNR and FQNEAQ (reference sequence). V shed 3 bases and J 4 bases; nucleotides not matched to a gene: 11. The CDR3 is 16 amino acids. Written as DNA, the CDR3 is TGTGCCAGCAGCTTCGTCGGGATCGAGGGGGCCACTGAAGCTTTCTTT. It is translated as CASSFVGIEGATEAFF.

The chain carries TRBV11-3 and TRBJ2-3, with 9 bases fitting TRBD1. Germline CDR1 is SGHNT and CDR2 is YENEEA. This CDR3 is 18 amino acids long. With V trimmed by 5 bases and J by 4 bases, 16 bases remained unmatched. DNA of the CDR3: TGTGCCAGCAGCCCACAAACCTTCGGGACAGGGAGGTCAGATACGCAGTATTTT. Translation: CASSPQTFGTGRSDTQYF.

The chain combines TRBV5-4 with TRBJ2-7, with 8 nucleotides matching TRBD2. The CDR3 sequence is 16 residues long. Germline V lookup: CDR1 SGHNT, CDR2 YYREEE (reference sequence). V trimming: 0 bases; J trimming: 3 bases; junction bases outside the gene matches: 8. The CDR3 nucleotides read TGTGCCAGCAGCTTGGGCGGGACTAGGGGAGTCTACGAGCAGTACTTC. Translated, it gives CASSLGGTRGVYEQYF.

This sequence joins TRBV9 and TRBJ2-2; TRBD1 matches at 9 bases. CDR1 and CDR2 (germline): SGDLS, YYNGEE. The CDR3 sequence is 17 residues long. J gave up 6 bases and V 4 bases, and 13 bases lay outside the gene matches. The DNA for the CDR3 is TGTGCCAGCAGCCCCCCCTCAGGAGGACAGGGGTCCGGGGAGCTGTTTTTT. Its protein is CASSPPSGGQGSGELFF. Full variable domain (outside the CDR3, taken from reference TRBV9 and TRBJ2-2): DSGVTQTPKHLITATGQRVTLRCSPRSGDLSVYWYQQSLDQGLQFLIQYYNGEERAKGNILERFSAQQFPDLHSELNLSSLELGDSALYFCASSPPSGGQGSGELFFGEGSRLTVL.

V gene TRBV6-1 combines with J gene TRBJ2-5; TRBD2 matches 9 bases. Losses at the gene ends were 4 bases for V and 1 base for J; bases not matched to a gene: 10. The CDR3 sequence is 17 residues long. Germline assignment: CDR1 MNHNS and CDR2 SASEGT. CDR3: CASSAVWERGAQETQYF. The CDR3, as DNA: TGTGCCAGCAGTGCGGTCTGGGAGCGGGGGGCCCAAGAGACCCAGTACTTC.

The V call is TRBV4-2, the J call TRBJ1-1; D is possibly TRBD1 (6 bases). The CDR3 sequence is 13 residues long. Germline V gene lookup returns CDR1 LGHNA and CDR2 YNFKEQ. V lost 0 bases, J lost 7 bases, and 9 bases lay in between. The CDR3, as DNA: TGTGCCAGCAGCCAAGAAGGGGGTGGTGAAGCTTTCTTT. This translates into CASSQEGGGEAFF.

CDR3 loop: CASSLSSGRASTDTQYF. The CDR3 coding sequence is TGTGCCAGCAGCTTATCGAGCGGGAGGGCCTCAACAGATACGCAGTATTTT. The chain combines TRBV11-2 with TRBJ2-3; 10 bases line up with TRBD2. The germline V gene encodes CDR1 SGHAT and CDR2 FQNNGV. The CDR3 totals 17 residues. The V segment lost 2 bases and the J segment 3 bases; nucleotides outside the gene matches: 8.

V usage is TRBV18 and J usage is TRBJ1-5; D remains ambiguous. The CDR3 runs 17 residues. Germline-derived CDR1 and CDR2 are KGHSH and LQKENI. V dropped 1 base and J dropped 1 base, with 14 bases sitting between them. The CDR3 loop is CASSPQSGAGSNQPQHF. The CDR3 nucleotides are TGTGCCAGCTCACCACAATCGGGCGCGGGAAGCAATCAGCCCCAGCATTTT.

This chain links TRBV27 with TRBJ2-1; 11 positions match TRBD2. Trimming at V came to 6 bases and at J to 9 bases, leaving 10 bases not matched to a gene. Germline lookup yields CDR1 MNHEY and CDR2 SMNVEV (reference sequence). This CDR3 spans 15 amino acids. The DNA for the CDR3 is TGTGCCAGCAGGAATATAGCGGGAGGGCCTGGTGAGCAGTTCTTC. Translating gives CASRNIAGGPGEQFF.

The chain uses TRBV10-3 and TRBJ1-3, with 7 bases aligning to TRBD1. CDR1 is ENHRY and CDR2 is SYGVKD in the germline V gene. The CDR3 is made up of 14 amino acids. The V and J ends lost 6 bases and 0 bases, in that order; junction bases with no gene match: 2. The CDR3 spells CAISGTDSGNTIYF. DNA of the CDR3: TGTGCCATCAGCGGGACAGACTCTGGAAACACCATATATTTT.

The chain joins TRBV11-2 to TRBJ2-1, with 8 bases aligning to TRBD2. V was pared by 4 bases and J by 6 bases, with 8 bases of the junction left unmatched. CDR1 is SGHAT and CDR2 is FQNNGV in the germline V gene. There are 15 residues in the CDR3. The CDR3 region is CASSSFSGKPNEQFF. The CDR3 DNA reads as TGTGCCAGCAGCTCCTTTAGCGGGAAACCCAATGAGCAGTTCTTC.

This clone was picked up one time. Mismatch with germline at one junction end may stem from a read error. J is TRBJ2-1 and V is TRBV7-7; a possible D gene is TRBD1 (5 bases). Germline V gene data show CDR1 as SSHAT and CDR2 as FNYEAQ (reference sequence). The CDR3 has 13 residues. The CDR3: CASSLDRNNEQFF. As DNA, the CDR3 is TGTGCTAGCAGCTTAGACAGAAACAATGAGCAGTTCTTC.

The V call is TRBV4-2, the J call TRBJ2-2, with TRBD1 matching over 7 bases. The CDR3 extends over 15 amino acids. Germline loops: CDR1 LGHNA, CDR2 YNFKEQ. Losses at the gene ends were 5 bases for V and 0 bases for J; bases not matched to a gene: 3. The CDR3 protein is CASSSGTANTGELFF. The DNA for the CDR3 is TGTGCCAGCAGCTCCGGGACAGCGAACACCGGGGAGCTGTTTTTT.

V is TRBV5-1 and J is TRBJ1-4, with TRBD1 matching 11 bases. The junction had 6 bases not matched to a gene; V was cut back by 4 bases and J by 7 bases. CDR3 length: 15 residues. CDR1 SGHRS and CDR2 YFSETQ come from the germline V gene. In DNA, the CDR3 is TGCGCCAGCAGCCGAGCCGGGACAGGGGGTGAAAAACTGTTTTTT. This codes for CASSRAGTGGEKLFF.

V and J are TRBV11-2 and TRBJ2-7; D is unresolved. Looked up from germline, CDR1 is SGHAT and CDR2 is FQNNGV. V shed 5 bases and J shed 6 bases, with 14 bases lying between them. The CDR3 length is 13 residues. The CDR3 bases are TGTGCCAGCAGCCGCTCAACCGGGTCCGAGCAGTACTTC. As protein: CASSRSTGSEQYF.

The chain has TRBV7-3 and TRBJ2-3; 15 nucleotides align to TRBD2. With 0 bases clipped from V and 3 bases from J, the junction kept 7 bases outside the gene matches. This CDR3 is built from 19 residues. Per germline, CDR1 SGHTA and CDR2 FQGTGA. The CDR3 loop is CASSLTRTSGRAGTDTQYF. CDR3 DNA: TGTGCCAGCAGCTTAACTCGGACTAGCGGGAGGGCCGGAACAGATACGCAGTATTTT.

The sample holds one count of this clone. This chain's CDR3 is CASNQAGGYEAFF. Here the CDR3 DNA reads TGTGCCAGCAACCAAGCGGGCGGCTATGAAGCTTTCTTT. This chain links TRBV25-1 with TRBJ1-1; D unclear. Looked up from germline, CDR1 is MGHDK and CDR2 is SYGVNS. The CDR3 is made up of 13 amino acids. The V gene lost 7 bases and the J gene lost 7 bases, with 16 bases spanning the gap.

This chain connects TRBV7-9 to TRBJ2-1; D possibly corresponds to TRBD1 (6 bases). This CDR3 has 15 amino acids. Germline lookup yields CDR1 SEHNR and CDR2 FQNEAQ (reference sequence). Trimming left V 5 bases short and J 4 bases short, with 15 bases between. The CDR3 coding sequence is TGTGCCAGCAGCCCTCCGGGACAAATATACAATGAGCAGTTCTTC. Amino acids: CASSPPGQIYNEQFF.

The rearrangement links TRBV5-1 to TRBJ2-1, with 10 bases fitting TRBD2. Per the germline V gene, CDR1 is SGHRS and CDR2 is YFSETQ. The trim removed 0 bases at V and 6 bases at J, leaving 3 bases unmatched. This CDR3 comprises 15 residues. The CDR3 reads CASSLVAGGFNEQFF. CDR3 DNA: TGCGCCAGCAGCTTGGTAGCGGGGGGATTCAATGAGCAGTTCTTC.